One and the same sample provided the 13 T cell receptor beta chains below, sequenced in a study of CD8+ T cells in alopecia areata. Isolated RNA was reverse transcribed into cDNA used as the sequencing template. Generated by immunoSEQ multiplex PCR, the TCRdb table keeps only in-frame clones and is missing some. The sample includes 90,000 to 150,000 clones, 53% seen only once; the top ten take roughly 0.5%. Specified treatment: oral pan-JAK inhibitor, 5-10 mg twice daily. Sequenced material: CD4+ T cells sorted from blood, taken at week 4, from a patient treated with tofacitinib. The receptors here all came from a human donor with alopecia areata.

The genes are TRBV6-5 and TRBJ1-2; D call uncertain. Trimming removed 6 bases from V and 4 bases from J, with 12 bases in between. Germline lookup yields CDR1 MNHEY and CDR2 SVGAGI. This CDR3 is built from 13 residues. Written as DNA, the CDR3 is TGTGCCAGCAGGTCGACACGACGCTATGGCTACACCTTC. It encodes CASRSTRRYGYTF.

The table lists this clone with a few counts. Here the CDR3 reads CASSQSPGLAYTDTQYF. The CDR3 DNA is TGTGCCAGCAGCCAGAGTCCGGGACTAGCCTACACAGATACGCAGTATTTT. The gene calls are TRBV5-6 and TRBJ2-3; 9 positions match TRBD2. The J segment lost 2 bases and the V segment lost 4 bases, leaving 11 bases of the junction unmatched. The CDR3 has 17 amino acids. CDR1 is SGHDT, CDR2 YYEEEE, per germline.

This clone was recorded many times. The chain uses TRBV29-1 and TRBJ2-7, with 7 bases aligning to TRBD1. The CDR3 has 12 amino acids. From germline, CDR1 is SQVTM and CDR2 ANQGSEA. CDR3 sequence (DNA): TGCAGTGCAAGGGGGCGGTTTTACGAGCAGTACTTC. This codes for CSARGRFYEQYF.

This chain connects TRBV5-6 to TRBJ2-6; possible D gene TRBD1, 5 bases. The CDR3 covers 15 residues. V was pared by 2 bases and J by 0 bases, with 6 bases between. CDR1 and CDR2 (germline): SGHDT, YYEEEE. The DNA for the CDR3 is TGTGCCAGCAGCTTCCAGGGCTCTGGGGCCAACGTCCTGACTTTC. It yields the protein CASSFQGSGANVLTF. The variable domain in full, completed from reference TRBV5-6 and TRBJ2-6, reads DAGVTQSPTHLIKTRGQQVTLRCSPKSGHDTVSWYQQALGQGPQFIFQYYEEEERQRGNFPDRFSGHQFPNYSSELNVNALLLGDSALYLCASSFQGSGANVLTFGAGSRLTVL.

In nucleotides, the CDR3 is TGTGCCAGCAGCTCCCAATCAGGAGACAATGAGCAGTTCTTC. Amino acids: CASSSQSGDNEQFF. This sequence joins TRBV7-2 and TRBJ2-1; D remains unclear. CDR3 size: 14 residues. V was trimmed by 4 bases and J by 5 bases, leaving 12 bases between them. Germline V gene data show CDR1 as SGHTA and CDR2 as FQGNSA.

The J gene is TRBJ1-5, the V gene TRBV2, with TRBD1 as a possible D gene (6 bases). Trimming cost V 4 bases and J 2 bases, with 9 bases left between them. CDR3 size: 14 residues. Germline V lookup: CDR1 SNHLY, CDR2 FYNNEI. The CDR3 protein is CASSGPGGNQPQHF. The CDR3 nucleotides read TGTGCCAGCAGTGGGCCAGGGGGCAATCAGCCCCAGCATTTT. Full variable domain (remainder filled in from reference TRBV2 and TRBJ1-5): EPEVTQTPSHQVTQMGQEVILRCVPISNHLYFYWYRQILGQKVEFLVSFYNNEISEKSEIFDDQFSVERPDGSNFTLKIRSTKLEDSAMYFCASSGPGGNQPQHFGDGTRLSIL.

The J gene is TRBJ1-1, the V gene TRBV6-5; a weak D match, TRBD1 (5 bases). The CDR3 is 14 amino acids. Trimming cost V 4 bases and J 2 bases, with 11 bases left between them. CDR1 is MNHEY and CDR2 is SVGAGI in the germline V gene. CDR3 residues: CASSFDRLNTEAFF. Here the CDR3 DNA reads TGTGCCAGCAGTTTTGACAGACTAAACACTGAAGCTTTCTTT.

V is TRBV18 and J is TRBJ1-2; TRBD1 matches 9 bases. V lost 6 bases to trimming and J lost 5 bases; unmatched junction nucleotides: 7. The CDR3 consists of 14 residues. The germline V gene encodes CDR1 KGHSH and CDR2 LQKENI. The CDR3 is CASSRAGTGYGYTF. CDR3 nucleotides: TGTGCCAGCTCGCGCGCCGGGACAGGGTATGGCTACACCTTC.

The CDR3, as DNA: TGTGCCAGCAGTGACGGACCGTTGAATGAAAAACTGTTTTTT. Residues: CASSDGPLNEKLFF. V and J are TRBV25-1 and TRBJ1-4; D is unclear. The ends were cut back, 3 bases at V and 5 bases at J, with 10 bases in the middle. The germline gives CDR1 MGHDK, CDR2 SYGVNS. The CDR3 length is 14 residues.

This clone was found many times. The chain carries TRBV29-1 and TRBJ2-7; a possible D gene is TRBD1 (6 bases). V lost 4 bases to trimming and J lost 2 bases, with 12 bases between them. Germline V lookup: CDR1 SQVTM, CDR2 ANQGSEA. The CDR3 spans 13 residues. The CDR3 spells CSVGTSGAYEQYF. CDR3 nucleotides: TGCAGCGTTGGAACCTCAGGGGCCTACGAGCAGTACTTC.

This clone was recorded a few times. The J gene is TRBJ1-5, the V gene TRBV4-1; unclear D gene. This CDR3 spans 16 amino acids. CDR1 and CDR2 (germline): MGHRA, YSYEKL. With 2 bases removed from V and 4 bases from J, the gap between germline ends came to 15 bases. CDR3 nucleotide sequence: TGCGCCAGCAGCCAACCAACGGGGAAGAGGAATCAGCCCCAGCATTTT. This sequence encodes CASSQPTGKRNQPQHF.

Here the CDR3 DNA reads TGTGCCAGCAGTGACAGGGGATTAGGGACCCAGTACTTC. Translated: CASSDRGLGTQYF. This chain links TRBV25-1 with TRBJ2-5; maybe TRBD1 (6 bases). V gave up 3 bases and J gave up 7 bases, with 12 bases separating them. Germline loops: CDR1 MGHDK, CDR2 SYGVNS. The CDR3 runs to 13 residues.

This clone was found once. The chain employs TRBV6-1 and TRBJ2-7, with 10 nucleotides matching TRBD1. Trimming at V came to 6 bases and at J to 2 bases, leaving 7 bases not matched to a gene. In germline, CDR1 is MNHNS, CDR2 SASEGT. The CDR3 is 15 amino acids. The CDR3 sequence is CASRDRDRGPYEQYF. The CDR3 DNA is TGTGCCAGCAGGGACCGGGACAGGGGCCCCTACGAGCAGTACTTC.